This T cell receptor beta chain derives from a study of T cells in Graves' hyperthyroidism and ophthalmopathy. The sample holds many counts of this clonotype. Germline V CDR1 and CDR2: SGHNT, YENEEA. The CDR3 loop spans 14 amino acids. V trimming: 3 bases; J trimming: 4 bases; junction bases outside the gene matches: 4. RNA transcripts provided the source from which TCR beta CDR3 regions were amplified. HTBI primers were the set used in a first-round RT-PCR of the TCR CDR3. One entry per CDR3 protein, called by TCRdb with MiXCR from the multiplex PCR reads. The sample includes 300,000 to 450,000 distinct CDR3 sequences, around 25% of them seen just once.

The V gene is TRBV11-3, the J gene TRBJ2-3; 7 bases agree with TRBD2. This receptor was obtained from a man aged 50-59 years with Graves' hyperthyroidism. The sequenced sample was blood. The DNA of the CDR3 is TGTGCCAGCAGCTTCGGGACTAACTCAGATACGCAGTATTTT. Translated, it gives CASSFGTNSDTQYF.